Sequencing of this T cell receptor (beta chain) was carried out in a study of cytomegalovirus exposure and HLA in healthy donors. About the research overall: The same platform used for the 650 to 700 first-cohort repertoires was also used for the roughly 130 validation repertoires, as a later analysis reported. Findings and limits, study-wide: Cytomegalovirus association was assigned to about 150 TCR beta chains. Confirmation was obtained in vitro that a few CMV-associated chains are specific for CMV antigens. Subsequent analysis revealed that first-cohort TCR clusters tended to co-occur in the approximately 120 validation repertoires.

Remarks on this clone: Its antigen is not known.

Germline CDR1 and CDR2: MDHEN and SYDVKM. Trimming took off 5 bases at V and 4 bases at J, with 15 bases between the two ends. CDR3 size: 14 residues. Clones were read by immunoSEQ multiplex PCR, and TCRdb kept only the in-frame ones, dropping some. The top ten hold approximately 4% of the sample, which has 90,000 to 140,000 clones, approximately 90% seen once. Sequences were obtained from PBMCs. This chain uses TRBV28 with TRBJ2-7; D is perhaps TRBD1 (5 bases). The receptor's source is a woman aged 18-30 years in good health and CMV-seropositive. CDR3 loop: CASSLPYRFYEQYF. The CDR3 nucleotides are TGTGCCAGCAGTCTCCCCTACAGGTTTTACGAGCAGTACTTC.